The text below deals with one TCR beta chain. The antigen is not known. This sample stems from a study of shared clonotypes between healthy human individuals. Study-wide points: The sharing of 4% to 5.5% of naive CD4 clonotypes was seen across a handful of donors.

There were only Caucasian adults among the donors, and all lived in Nashville, Tennessee. Splitting of CD4+ cells produced CD45RA+ naive and CD45RA-negative memory subsets. Replicate PCRs for sorted subsets used about 200 ng DNA; this equaled 25,000 to 30,000 T cell genomes. Clones were read by immunoSEQ multiplex PCR, and TCRdb kept only the in-frame ones, dropping some. Of approximately 1,000,000 clones in the sample, about 72% were seen once. The CDR3 covers 16 residues. Germline-derived CDR1 and CDR2 are SGHRS and YFSETQ. Trimming removed 0 bases from V and 3 bases from J, with 15 bases in between.

V is TRBV5-1 and J is TRBJ1-1; a weak D match, TRBD1 (6 bases). Sequencing was carried out using memory CD4+ T cells from PBMCs. Subset reported: CD45RA-negative fraction. This receptor was taken from a man aged 18-30 years in good health. Some clones in this sample may be carry-over from other donors' samples. This CDR3 is CASSLDGDTTYTEAFF. The CDR3 DNA follows: TGCGCCAGCAGCTTGGATGGGGACACGACGTACACTGAAGCTTTCTTT.